The 27 T cell receptor beta chains below come from one sample, sequenced in a study of molecular identifiers for immune sequencing clone quantification. Via MiXCR, TCRdb re-called the PCR reads, giving one row per CDR3 protein. The sample shows 60,000 to 80,000 distinct CDR3 sequences, around 18% of them seen only once. The sample comprised naive CD8+ T cells from blood, with Jurkat cell RNA spiked in. Subset defined: FACS-sorted CD8+CD4-CCR7+CD45RA+ naive T cells. The receptor set was obtained from a human donor in good health. Some libraries in this study had Jurkat cell RNA spiked in.

This clonotype showed up just a few times. The chain uses TRBV7-8 and TRBJ1-1; the D is unclear. This CDR3 is built from 13 residues. Trimming pared 5 bases from V and 3 bases from J, leaving 10 bases between. CDR1 and CDR2 from the germline V gene are SGHVS and FQNEAQ. The CDR3 protein is CASSIWLDTEAFF. The CDR3 region has the DNA TGTGCCAGCAGCATATGGCTGGACACTGAAGCTTTCTTT.

This clonotype occurred a few times. This may stem from a read error, because a much larger clone lies one nucleotide away. The CDR3 coding sequence is TGTGCCAGCGAGCAGCAGATCACAGATACGCAGTATTTT. This codes for CASEQQITDTQYF. V and J are TRBV2 and TRBJ2-3; D not resolved. Germline CDR1 is SNHLY and CDR2 is FYNNEI. This CDR3 is 13 amino acids long. Trimming pared 8 bases from V and 2 bases from J, leaving 11 bases between.

This clonotype was seen at least ten times. This chain connects TRBV29-1 to TRBJ2-3, with 9 bases aligning to TRBD2. Germline V gene lookup returns CDR1 SQVTM and CDR2 ANQGSEA. CDR3 size: 15 residues. With V trimmed by 7 bases and J by 6 bases, 14 bases remained unmatched. The chain's CDR3 is CSGHVEVAGEDTQYF. In DNA form, the CDR3 reads TGCAGCGGGCATGTAGAAGTAGCGGGAGAGGATACGCAGTATTTT.

This clonotype has only one observation. This could be a read error, since a much larger clone is one nucleotide away. This chain connects TRBV5-6 to TRBJ2-3; D is unresolved. The CDR3 is 12 amino acids. Looked up from germline, CDR1 is SGHDT and CDR2 is YYEEEE. The CDR3 region is CASSQSTNTQYF. DNA for the CDR3: TGTGCCAGCAGCCAAAGCACAAATACGCAGTATTTT.

Ten or more counts support this clonotype. This chain joins TRBV11-3 and TRBJ2-7; tentatively, D is TRBD1 (5 bases). CDR3 length: 13 residues. Trimming took off 2 bases at V and 6 bases at J, with 11 bases between the two ends. Germline loops: CDR1 SGHNT, CDR2 YENEEA. This CDR3 reads CASSLNAGREQYF. The CDR3 DNA sequence: TGTGCCAGCAGCTTAAATGCAGGGCGCGAGCAGTACTTC.

CDR3 sequence reads: CASSLLGGPPGDEQFF. The CDR3, as DNA: TGTGCCAGCAGTTTACTGGGCGGGCCCCCCGGAGATGAGCAGTTCTTC. The chain joins TRBV27 to TRBJ2-1; D is perhaps TRBD2 (5 bases). The CDR3 is 16 residues long. Germline V gene data show CDR1 as MNHEY and CDR2 as SMNVEV (reference sequence). The V end was cut by 2 bases, the J end by 8 bases, with 19 bases between.

J is TRBJ2-7 and V is TRBV4-1, with 8 bases lining up with TRBD2. V lost 0 bases to trimming and J lost 3 bases; unmatched junction nucleotides: 10. The germline V gene encodes CDR1 MGHRA and CDR2 YSYEKL. This CDR3 has 17 amino acids. In DNA form, the CDR3 reads TGCGCCAGCAGCCAAGATCGGGGGGGGCCTATAAGCTACGAGCAGTACTTC. It translates to CASSQDRGGPISYEQYF.

This clonotype showed up many times. V gene TRBV11-2 combines with J gene TRBJ2-7; D may be TRBD2 (5 bases). The ends were cut back, 5 bases at V and 7 bases at J, with 18 bases in the middle. Germline V gene sequence: CDR1 SGHAT, CDR2 FQNNGV. This CDR3 comprises 14 residues. CDR3 sequence: CASSQVPSSGEQYF. DNA of the CDR3: TGTGCCAGCAGCCAAGTCCCGTCCTCGGGAGAGCAGTACTTC.

This clonotype was seen repeatedly, ten times or more. Written as DNA, the CDR3 is TGTGCCAGCAGTTTATTTCCAGATACGCAGTATTTT. Protein sequence: CASSLFPDTQYF. The chain combines TRBV12-3 or TRBV12-4 with TRBJ2-3; D call uncertain. Trimming stripped 2 bases from V and 4 bases from J, with 4 bases between. This CDR3 has 12 residues.

The rearrangement links TRBV6-6 to TRBJ2-3, with D perhaps being TRBD1 or TRBD2 (5 bases each). The CDR3 runs to 14 residues. The V end was cut by 2 bases, the J end by 2 bases, with 8 bases between. From germline, CDR1 is MNHNY and CDR2 SVGAGI (reference sequence). The CDR3: CASSYMGPTDTQYF. The CDR3 bases are TGTGCCAGCAGTTACATGGGACCCACAGATACGCAGTATTTT.

This clonotype occurred many times. CDR3 loop: CASSLAGGEQYF. The CDR3, as DNA: TGTGCCAGCAGCTTAGCAGGGGGCGAGCAGTACTTC. The chain recombines TRBV7-6 with TRBJ2-7, with D tentatively TRBD1 (6 bases). In germline, CDR1 is SGHVS, CDR2 FNYEAQ. V was pared by 0 bases and J by 6 bases, with 6 bases between. The CDR3 sequence is 12 residues long.

Comments on this clonotype: One end of the junction varies from germline; a read error may be responsible. The rearrangement links TRBV3-1 to TRBJ2-4; the match to TRBD1 covers 7 bases. This CDR3 comprises 18 residues. The germline V gene has CDR1 LGHDT and CDR2 YNNKEL (reference sequence). CDR3 DNA: TGTGCCAGCAGCCACAGGGGCAGGGGGTATGAGGCCAAAAGCATTCAGTACTTC. Translation: CASSHRGRGYEAKSIQYF.

This clonotype appeared many times. The chain has TRBV20-1 and TRBJ2-1, with 10 nucleotides matching TRBD2. This CDR3 has 13 amino acids. CDR1 is DFQATT and CDR2 is SNEGSKA in the germline V gene (reference sequence). V dropped 2 bases and J dropped 7; count of bases not matched to a gene: 2. The CDR3 loop is CSARLAGVNEQFF. The CDR3, as DNA: TGCAGTGCTAGACTAGCGGGAGTGAATGAGCAGTTCTTC.

CDR3 amino acids: CASSHLGGRVDNEQFF. CDR3 DNA sequence: TGCGCCAGCAGCCACTTGGGCGGGAGGGTTGACAATGAGCAGTTCTTC. The V gene is TRBV4-1, the J gene TRBJ2-1; TRBD2 matches at 9 bases. CDR1 MGHRA and CDR2 YSYEKL come from the germline V gene. The length of the CDR3 is 16 residues. With V trimmed by 3 bases and J by 5 bases, 8 bases remained unmatched.

Regarding this clonotype: A much larger clone differs by one base, so this may be a read error. The chain is built from TRBV30 and TRBJ2-7; 7 bases fit TRBD2. This CDR3 contains 13 residues. The germline V gene has CDR1 GTSNPN and CDR2 SVGIG (reference sequence). DNA for the CDR3: TGTGCCAGGAGCCCAGGACTAGCCTACGAGCAGTACTTC. Its translation: CARSPGLAYEQYF.

This clonotype has ten or more counts. The chain links TRBV6-2 or TRBV6-3 to TRBJ1-1, with no clear D. This CDR3 is built from 16 residues. The ends were cut back, 0 bases at V and 3 bases at J, with 14 bases in the middle. Germline loops: CDR1 MNHEY, CDR2 SVGEGT. The CDR3 DNA reads TGTGCCAGCAGTTACTCTGTGGCCCGGCTGGACACTGAAGCTTTCTTT. Translated, it gives CASSYSVARLDTEAFF.

This clonotype occurred many times. This chain joins TRBV5-1 and TRBJ1-4; 9 bases fit TRBD1. Germline CDR1 SGHRS, CDR2 YFSETQ. Germline trimming cut 4 bases from V and 8 bases from J; bases unmatched to any gene: 6. The CDR3 consists of 14 residues. CDR3 residues: CASSPDRGEEKLFF. Here the CDR3 DNA reads TGCGCCAGCAGCCCGGACAGGGGAGAAGAAAAACTGTTTTTT.

In its sample, this clonotype was seen a few times. The chain uses TRBV19 and TRBJ2-1; 11 bases match TRBD2. The CDR3 contains 15 residues. CDR1 is LNHDA and CDR2 is SQIVND in the germline V gene (reference sequence). With V trimmed by 5 bases and J by 8 bases, 8 bases remained unmatched. Here the CDR3 reads CASSLSGRASHEQFF. CDR3 nucleotides: TGTGCCAGTAGTCTTAGCGGGAGGGCCAGTCATGAGCAGTTCTTC.

This clonotype was counted many times. This chain uses TRBV5-1 with TRBJ2-7; TRBD1 agrees at 7 bases. Germline CDR1 and CDR2: SGHRS and YFSETQ. CDR3 length: 15 amino acids. V lost 4 bases and J lost 2; bases outside the gene matches: 9. The CDR3 is CASSPWDSQTYEQYF. The CDR3 nucleotides read TGCGCCAGCAGCCCATGGGACAGCCAGACCTACGAGCAGTACTTC.

With regard to this clonotype: Germline is not matched at one junction end, which may reflect a read error. The chain is built from TRBV14 and TRBJ2-3, with 8 bases that match TRBD2. The CDR3 covers 20 residues. CDR1 is SGHDN and CDR2 is FVKESK in the germline V gene. Here the CDR3 DNA reads TGTGCCAGCAGCCAAGATTATGGCGGGGAGCGGGAGAGCAGCACGGATACGCGGTATTTT. Protein: CASSQDYGGERESSTDTRYF.

This clonotype was detected many times. The V and J genes are TRBV20-1 and TRBJ2-1; perhaps TRBD2 as D (5 bases). The ends were cut back, 1 base at V and 10 bases at J, with 14 bases in the middle. The CDR3 has 13 residues. Germline lookup yields CDR1 DFQATT and CDR2 SNEGSKA (reference sequence). CDR3 DNA: TGCAGTGCTAGAGTTGGACTCCTGGGGGAGCAGTTCTTC. This encodes CSARVGLLGEQFF.

A note on this clonotype: One end of the junction varies from germline; a read error may be responsible. V usage is TRBV27 and J usage is TRBJ1-4; D gene ambiguous. This CDR3 is built from 12 residues. Germline V gene sequence: CDR1 MNHEY, CDR2 SMNVEV (reference sequence). CDR3 in DNA: TGTGCCAGCAGTTTATGGGGTGAAAAACTGGTTTTT. Its protein product is CASSLWGEKLVF. Complete variable domain (other parts from reference TRBV27 and TRBJ1-4): EAQVTQNPRYLITVTGKKLTVTCSQNMNHEYMSWYRQDPGLGLRQIYYSMNVEVTDKGDVPEGYKVSRKEKRNFPLILESPSPNQTSLYFCASSLWGEKLVFGSGTQLSVL.

A remark on this clonotype: This may come from a read error, since a much larger clone is one base off. The chain employs TRBV10-2 and TRBJ2-7, with 7 bases fitting TRBD1. CDR3 length: 12 residues. The germline gives CDR1 WSHSY, CDR2 SAAADI. The CDR3 protein is CASRDSPYEQCF. The CDR3 DNA reads as TGCGCCAGCCGGGACAGCCCCTACGAGCAGTGCTTC.

This clonotype was observed at least ten times. CDR3 DNA: TGTGCCAGCCAACAGGGAAACGGTTCACCCCTCCACTTT. Translation gives CASQQGNGSPLHF. This rearrangement joins TRBV10-3 to TRBJ1-6, with a weak D call TRBD1 (6 bases). The CDR3 covers 13 residues. Trimming pared 10 bases from V and 9 bases from J, leaving 16 bases between. CDR1 and CDR2 from the germline V gene are ENHRY and SYGVKD.

For this clonotype: Compared with germline, one end of the junction differs, possibly owing to a read error. V is TRBV7-9 and J is TRBJ1-1; 7 bases match TRBD1. CDR3 length: 12 residues. The germline gives CDR1 SEHNR, CDR2 FQNEAQ (reference sequence). This chain's CDR3 is CAGRGENTEASF. CDR3 sequence (DNA): TGTGCCGGCAGGGGGGAGAACACTGAAGCTTCCTTT.

V usage is TRBV9 and J usage is TRBJ2-1; D gene uncertain. Germline CDR1 and CDR2: SGDLS and YYNGEE. The CDR3 has 15 residues. The V and J ends lost 6 bases and 9 bases respectively, with 22 bases between them. As DNA, the CDR3 is TGTGCCAGCACCCCTCGGCCGGGTTTGCTCGGTGAGCAGTTCTTC. This encodes CASTPRPGLLGEQFF.

This clonotype was detected ten times or more. The chain recombines TRBV25-1 with TRBJ1-3; D is unresolved. Germline V gives CDR1 MGHDK, CDR2 SYGVNS. The CDR3 totals 11 residues. V was clipped by 7 bases and J by 9 bases, with 10 bases between them. In nucleotides, the CDR3 is TGTGCCAGCACGCCCGGAGGCACCATATATTTT. This sequence encodes CASTPGGTIYF.